Below are 27 T cell receptor beta chains sequenced from a single sample in a study of blood T cell repertoires in COVID-19 (dated by TCRdb to about 2020). Libraries came from the immunoSEQ multiplex PCR assay. TCRdb stores this immuneACCESS table with in-frame sequences only. Part of the clones is absent; in the studies checked, under half of the shortfall reflects unresolved V genes, and no reason is known for the rest. The sample table shows more than 200,000 clones, and approximately 82% are seen once. The ten largest account for 4.5% to 6% of the sample. The sample was peripheral blood. These receptors were obtained from a woman of 80 years or more with active or convalescent COVID-19.

CDR3 in amino acids: CASSYSNGATTNEKLFF. The DNA of the CDR3 is TGTGCCAGCAGTTACTCCAACGGAGCCACAACTAATGAAAAACTGTTTTTT. This sequence joins TRBV6-2 or TRBV6-3 and TRBJ1-4; the D is unclear. Germline values: CDR1 MNHEY, CDR2 SVGEGT. The CDR3 totals 17 residues. Trimming shortened V by 0 bases and J by 0 bases, and 11 bases separated the two germline ends.

For this clone: Germline and junction disagree at one end, which may indicate a read error. The chain uses TRBV7-9 and TRBJ1-6; tentatively, D is TRBD1 (6 bases). This CDR3 comprises 13 residues. The germline gives CDR1 SEHNR, CDR2 FQNEAQ (reference sequence). The CDR3 spells CASSSGVVSPPHF. CDR3 bases: TGTGCCAGCAGCTCAGGGGTTGTTAGTCCCCCCCACTTT.

The gene calls are TRBV4-1 and TRBJ2-7; 7 bases line up with TRBD1. The CDR3 extends over 16 amino acids. Trimming at V came to 4 bases and at J to 6 bases, leaving 15 bases not matched to a gene. Looked up from germline, CDR1 is MGHRA and CDR2 is YSYEKL. The CDR3 spells CASSRHIGTAISEQYF. In nucleotides, the CDR3 is TGCGCCAGCAGCCGACACATAGGGACAGCTATCTCCGAGCAGTACTTC.

A few counts support this clone. The rearrangement uses TRBV3-1 (or the pseudogene TRBV3-2) and TRBJ2-7; TRBD2 matches at 10 bases. The CDR3 has 14 residues. Unmatched junction bases numbered 1, after V lost 2 bases and J lost 3 bases. Germline loops: CDR1 LGHDT, CDR2 YNNKEL (reference sequence). This CDR3 is CASSQRLAGYEQYF. The CDR3 DNA reads TGTGCCAGCAGCCAAAGACTAGCGGGCTACGAGCAGTACTTC.

The gene calls are TRBV6-5 and TRBJ1-2; D is uncertain. This CDR3 is built from 13 residues. V lost 5 bases, J lost 8 bases, and 15 bases lay in between. Per germline, CDR1 MNHEY and CDR2 SVGAGI. The CDR3: CASSLDRGDGYTF. CDR3 coding DNA: TGTGCCAGCAGTCTCGACCGGGGAGACGGCTACACCTTC.

This chain links TRBV9 with TRBJ2-4; 11 nucleotides match TRBD2. The V gene end was trimmed by 3 bases and the J gene end by 12 bases; junction bases not matched to a gene: 5. The germline V gene encodes CDR1 SGDLS and CDR2 YYNGEE. CDR3 size: 13 residues. The DNA for the CDR3 is TGTGCCAGCAGCGGAGGTAGCGGGAGGGGTCAGTACTTC. Translation gives CASSGGSGRGQYF.

This clone showed up just once. The genes are TRBV11-2 and TRBJ2-7; TRBD2 matches at 8 bases. Germline CDR1 SGHAT, CDR2 FQNNGV. The CDR3 extends over 16 amino acids. Trimming removed 1 base from V and 2 bases from J; junction bases left unmatched: 7. The CDR3 reads CASSLGLPGLAYEQYF. In nucleotides, the CDR3 is TGTGCCAGCAGCTTAGGCCTACCGGGACTAGCCTACGAGCAGTACTTC. The full variable domain, its missing parts supplied by reference TRBV11-2 and TRBJ2-7, is EAGVAQSPRYKIIEKRQSVAFWCNPISGHATLYWYQQILGQGPKLLIQFQNNGVVDDSQLPKDRFSAERLKGVDSTLKIQPAKLEDSAVYLCASSLGLPGLAYEQYFGPGTRLTVT.

The chain recombines TRBV9 with TRBJ1-4; no reliable D call. Germline V lookup: CDR1 SGDLS, CDR2 YYNGEE. V gave up 0 bases and J gave up 0 bases, with 3 bases separating them. This CDR3 has 14 residues. CDR3 in amino acids: CASSVGATNEKLFF. Written as DNA, the CDR3 is TGTGCCAGCAGCGTAGGAGCAACTAATGAAAAACTGTTTTTT.

The CDR3 loop is CASQLAPYNEQFF. For the CDR3, the DNA is TGTGCCAGTCAACTAGCCCCCTACAATGAGCAGTTCTTC. The chain links TRBV18 to TRBJ2-1; possibly TRBD2 for D (6 bases). The length of the CDR3 is 13 residues. The germline V and J ends were trimmed by 9 bases and 2 bases, with 11 bases remaining between them. Germline CDR1 is KGHSH and CDR2 is LQKENI.

This clone was seen just once. The genes are TRBV6-5 and TRBJ2-1; 9 nucleotides match TRBD1. With V trimmed by 5 bases and J by 5 bases, 7 bases remained unmatched. The germline V gene has CDR1 MNHEY and CDR2 SVGAGI. CDR3 length: 15 amino acids. The CDR3, as DNA: TGTGCCAGCAGTATTGGACAGGGGATCCACAATGAGCAGTTCTTC. As protein: CASSIGQGIHNEQFF.

V is TRBV25-1 and J is TRBJ1-1; the D is unclear. V was shortened by 7 bases and J by 4 bases, with 13 bases between the two germline ends. The length of the CDR3 is 13 residues. The germline V gene encodes CDR1 MGHDK and CDR2 SYGVNS. The CDR3 bases are TGTGCCAGCACGGAAGTGGGCAGCACTGAAGCTTTCTTT. Residues: CASTEVGSTEAFF.

The chain joins TRBV28 to TRBJ1-1; 8 bases map to TRBD1. The germline gives CDR1 MDHEN, CDR2 SYDVKM. V lost 3 bases to trimming and J lost 4 bases; unmatched junction nucleotides: 4. The CDR3 extends over 14 amino acids. The CDR3 DNA reads as TGTGCCAGCAGTTTGGTACAGGGGGGCACTGAAGCTTTCTTT. This sequence encodes CASSLVQGGTEAFF.

V gene TRBV2 combines with J gene TRBJ2-7, with TRBD1 identical over 10 bases. This CDR3 contains 14 residues. The V gene end was trimmed by 3 bases and the J gene end by 6 bases; junction bases not matched to a gene: 5. CDR1 SNHLY and CDR2 FYNNEI come from the germline V gene. The CDR3 nucleotides read TGTGCCAGCAGTGACCCCGGGACAGGGGCCGAGCAGTACTTC. It encodes CASSDPGTGAEQYF.

In regard to this clone: This CDR3 is also generated by other DNA sequences in the sample. The genes are TRBV5-4 and TRBJ1-2, with TRBD1 matching over 9 bases. The CDR3 is 13 amino acids. Per germline, CDR1 SGHNT and CDR2 YYREEE (reference sequence). The V segment lost 3 bases and the J segment 4 bases; nucleotides outside the gene matches: 1. CDR3 protein: CASSSTGGYGYTF. The CDR3 DNA reads TGTGCCAGCAGCTCGACAGGGGGCTATGGCTACACCTTC.

The chain joins TRBV5-5 to TRBJ2-1; 10 bases are a match to TRBD1. This CDR3 has 15 amino acids. Germline CDR1 SGHKS, CDR2 YYEKEE (reference sequence). Losses at the gene ends were 0 bases for V and 7 bases for J; bases not matched to a gene: 4. The CDR3: CASSLGQGAGNEQFF. For the CDR3, the DNA is TGTGCCAGCAGCTTGGGACAGGGGGCTGGAAATGAGCAGTTCTTC.

This clone was counted between two and nine times. The J gene is TRBJ1-2, the V gene TRBV5-5; 7 nucleotides match TRBD1. Germline V gene sequence: CDR1 SGHKS, CDR2 YYEKEE (reference sequence). J was trimmed by 12 bases and V by 1 base; bases with no gene match: 9. This CDR3 is 13 amino acids long. The CDR3 DNA sequence: TGTGCCAGCAGCTTGATGTTAAGCCAGGGGGACACCTTC. Residues: CASSLMLSQGDTF.

This chain joins TRBV14 and TRBJ1-1; no firm D call. V lost 4 bases to trimming and J lost 2 bases, with 8 bases between them. Germline V gene sequence: CDR1 SGHDN, CDR2 FVKESK. The CDR3 contains 13 residues. CDR3 nucleotide sequence: TGTGCCAGCAGCCTCATCAGAAACACTGAAGCTTTCTTT. It translates to CASSLIRNTEAFF.

The V call is TRBV6-5, the J call TRBJ2-7; maybe TRBD2 (5 bases). CDR1 and CDR2 (germline): MNHEY, SVGAGI. The CDR3 consists of 12 residues. Trimming pared 8 bases from V and 2 bases from J, leaving 10 bases between. The CDR3 reads CASSTGTYEQYF. The DNA of the CDR3 is TGTGCCAGCTCCACCGGGACCTACGAGCAGTACTTC.

This clone has a single count. This chain links TRBV27 with TRBJ2-2, with D tentatively TRBD2 (6 bases). Germline assignment: CDR1 MNHEY and CDR2 SMNVEV (reference sequence). This CDR3 contains 17 residues. V gave up 2 bases and J gave up 2 bases, with 15 bases separating them. The CDR3 DNA sequence: TGTGCCAGCAGTTTACCCATATCGGGACTTAACACCGGGGAGCTGTTTTTT. Residues: CASSLPISGLNTGELFF.

The rearrangement links TRBV7-2 to TRBJ1-2; 7 bases line up with TRBD1. J lost 6 bases, V lost 5 bases, and 15 bases had no gene match. The CDR3 totals 16 residues. From germline, CDR1 is SGHTA and CDR2 FQGNSA. The CDR3 DNA sequence: TGTGCCAGCAGCCTATCCATGACAGGGAGTATCGATGGCTACACCTTC. Residues: CASSLSMTGSIDGYTF.

This clone was seen only once. The chain is built from TRBV28 and TRBJ1-4; no clear D gene. The CDR3 is 13 residues long. Germline loops: CDR1 MDHEN, CDR2 SYDVKM. V shed 3 bases and J shed 10 bases, with 12 bases lying between them. CDR3 DNA: TGTGCCAGCAGTTTCTCGTTCTCGGGAAAACTGTTTTTT. This codes for CASSFSFSGKLFF.

The chain links TRBV12-3 or TRBV12-4 to TRBJ1-5, with no clear D. This CDR3 contains 13 residues. V was pared by 6 bases and J by 0 bases, with 6 bases between. The CDR3 DNA is TGTGCCAGCAGGGGAGATAGCAATCAGCCCCAGCATTTT. Translated: CASRGDSNQPQHF.

The genes are TRBV20-1 and TRBJ1-2, with D hard to call. V dropped 0 bases and J dropped 6 bases, with 2 bases sitting between them. The CDR3 spans 10 residues. Germline CDR1 DFQATT, CDR2 SNEGSKA (reference sequence). CDR3 protein: CSARDNGYTF. The CDR3 bases are TGCAGTGCTAGAGATAATGGCTACACCTTC.

The rearrangement uses TRBV4-1 and TRBJ2-3; 12 bases are shared with TRBD2. Germline assignment: CDR1 MGHRA and CDR2 YSYEKL. The V gene end was trimmed by 0 bases and the J gene end by 4 bases; junction bases not matched to a gene: 5. This CDR3 contains 17 residues. In DNA, the CDR3 is TGCGCCAGCAGCCAAGATGCTAGCGGGGGGGCATCAGATACGCAGTATTTT. Protein sequence: CASSQDASGGASDTQYF.

The J gene is TRBJ2-5, the V gene TRBV6-4, with D maybe TRBD1 (5 bases). This CDR3 spans 13 amino acids. Germline CDR1 and CDR2: MRHNA and SNTAGT. V was cut by 6 bases and J by 4 bases, with 12 bases left in between. CDR3 protein: CASSDSGGETQYF. In DNA, the CDR3 is TGTGCCAGCAGCGACAGTGGCGGAGAGACCCAGTACTTC.

J is TRBJ1-3 and V is TRBV24-1; maybe TRBD1 (5 bases). The CDR3 has 16 amino acids. Trimming pared 3 bases from V and 3 bases from J, leaving 14 bases between. Per the germline V gene, CDR1 is KGHDR and CDR2 is SFDVKD. The CDR3 DNA sequence: TGTGCCACCAGTGATCCACTACCGACAGATGGAAACACCATATATTTT. Its protein is CATSDPLPTDGNTIYF.

In its sample, this clone was seen once. The chain recombines TRBV7-9 with TRBJ1-2; TRBD1 matches 9 bases. Germline V gene data show CDR1 as SEHNR and CDR2 as FQNEAQ (reference sequence). V was pared by 2 bases and J by 6 bases, with 7 bases of the junction left unmatched. The CDR3 consists of 15 residues. CDR3 in amino acids: CASSLLGTGTDGYTF. The CDR3 nucleotides are TGTGCCAGCAGCTTATTGGGGACAGGGACCGATGGCTACACCTTC.